These 26 T cell receptor beta chains were all obtained from the same sample, sequenced in a study of CD8 T cells in Susac syndrome. RNA amounts of 0.5 to 1 ug underwent reverse transcription with random hexamers. Each CDR3 protein gets one entry after TCRdb re-called the immunoSEQ multiplex PCR reads with MiXCR. The profile covers about 210,000 distinct CDR3 sequences, with about 96% appearing a single time and roughly 0.1% taken by the ten largest. The material sequenced was CD4+ T cells from PBMCs. Receptor source: a human donor with multiple sclerosis.

The chain is built from TRBV5-1 and TRBJ2-7; 9 bases map to TRBD2. The CDR3 has 14 residues. V lost 3 bases and J lost 3; bases outside the gene matches: 4. The germline gives CDR1 SGHRS, CDR2 YFSETQ. CDR3: CASSSTSGNYEQYF. The CDR3 coding sequence is TGCGCCAGCAGCTCGACTAGCGGCAACTACGAGCAGTACTTC.

The J gene is TRBJ2-7, the V gene TRBV15, with D uncertain. V was shortened by 4 bases and J by 6 bases, with 13 bases between the two germline ends. This CDR3 region has 13 residues. The germline CDR1 and CDR2 sequences are LNHNV and YYDKDF (reference sequence). This CDR3 reads CATSNAGASEQYF. For the CDR3, the DNA is TGTGCCACCAGCAACGCAGGAGCCAGCGAGCAGTACTTC.

This clonotype was counted a single time. The V gene is TRBV27, the J gene TRBJ2-4, with D possibly being TRBD2 (6 bases). CDR1 is MNHEY, CDR2 SMNVEV, per germline (reference sequence). The V and J ends lost 3 bases and 12 bases respectively, with 18 bases between them. CDR3 length equals 14 residues. Here the CDR3 DNA reads TGTGCCAGCAGTTTGCGCGGGGCCGGGCTGGCTCAGTACTTC. This encodes CASSLRGAGLAQYF.

The V and J genes are TRBV28 and TRBJ2-3, with 7 bases matching TRBD2. After removal of 4 bases from V and 8 bases from J, the junction contained 6 bases not matched to a gene. CDR1 and CDR2 (germline): MDHEN, SYDVKM. The CDR3 consists of 13 residues. The CDR3 DNA is TGTGCCAGCAGTTCCGGGTGGGAGGGTACGCAGTATTTT. This translates into CASSSGWEGTQYF.

This chain joins TRBV11-1 and TRBJ2-7; the D gene is possibly TRBD1 (5 bases). V was clipped by 4 bases and J by 1 base, with 14 bases between them. CDR1 and CDR2 from the germline V gene are SGHAT and FQDESV (reference sequence). The CDR3 covers 15 residues. This CDR3 reads CASSSSRVESYEQYF. The CDR3 bases are TGTGCCAGCAGCTCCAGCAGGGTCGAATCCTACGAGCAGTACTTC.

The chain combines TRBV6-5 with TRBJ1-5, with D unclear. CDR3 length: 14 amino acids. CDR1 and CDR2 from the germline V gene are MNHEY and SVGAGI. Deletions cut 2 bases from V and 5 bases from J, with 10 bases between. The CDR3 spells CASSYVSVYQPQHF. For the CDR3, the DNA is TGTGCCAGCAGTTACGTGTCTGTCTATCAGCCCCAGCATTTT.

This chain joins TRBV28 and TRBJ2-3; D uncertain. V dropped 5 bases and J dropped 3 bases, with 9 bases sitting between them. Looked up from germline, CDR1 is MDHEN and CDR2 is SYDVKM. This CDR3 comprises 13 residues. CDR3 protein: CASSLYGTDTQYF. The CDR3 DNA reads as TGTGCCAGCAGTCTTTATGGGACAGATACGCAGTATTTT.

V usage is TRBV3-1 and J usage is TRBJ2-7; 16 positions agree with TRBD2. Looked up from germline, CDR1 is LGHDT and CDR2 is YNNKEL (reference sequence). The CDR3 extends over 16 amino acids. Trimming removed 4 bases from V and 4 bases from J; junction bases left unmatched: 4. Here the CDR3 reads CASSPGTSGRGYEQYF. The CDR3 nucleotides are TGTGCCAGCAGCCCAGGGACTAGCGGGAGGGGATACGAGCAGTACTTC.

This chain connects TRBV29-1 to TRBJ2-1, with a tentative D call TRBD2 (5 bases). Trimming shortened V by 3 bases and J by 3 bases, and 12 bases separated the two germline ends. Germline V gene lookup returns CDR1 SQVTM and CDR2 ANQGSEA. This CDR3 comprises 14 residues. Written as DNA, the CDR3 is TGCAGCGTTGACGGCGGGCAATTCTACAATGAGCAGTTCTTC. This encodes CSVDGGQFYNEQFF.

The genes are TRBV2 and TRBJ2-1, with a possible D match to TRBD1 (5 bases). V was pared by 4 bases and J by 5 bases, with 15 bases between. Germline lookup yields CDR1 SNHLY and CDR2 FYNNEI. The CDR3 consists of 15 residues. The CDR3 DNA reads TGTGCCAGCAGTGCCAGGGTTATTGCTGACAATGAGCAGTTCTTC. Translation gives CASSARVIADNEQFF. The full variable domain, its missing parts supplied by reference TRBV2 and TRBJ2-1, is EPEVTQTPSHQVTQMGQEVILRCVPISNHLYFYWYRQILGQKVEFLVSFYNNEISEKSEIFDDQFSVERPDGSNFTLKIRSTKLEDSAMYFCASSARVIADNEQFFGPGTRLTVL.

This clonotype was counted once. The chain carries TRBV28 and TRBJ2-7; no definite D call. The CDR3 has 12 residues. The germline V gene encodes CDR1 MDHEN and CDR2 SYDVKM. The ends were cut back, 4 bases at V and 7 bases at J, with 11 bases in the middle. Here the CDR3 reads CASSSTRWEQYF. The CDR3 nucleotides read TGTGCCAGCAGTTCGACTCGGTGGGAGCAGTACTTC.

The V call is TRBV29-1, the J call TRBJ2-5; D uncertain. Germline V lookup: CDR1 SQVTM, CDR2 ANQGSEA. V lost 3 bases, J lost 7 bases, and 12 bases lay in between. The CDR3 runs 12 residues. CDR3 nucleotide sequence: TGCAGCGTTGAGTACACCCCATGGACCCAGTACTTC. Translated, it gives CSVEYTPWTQYF. The full variable domain, with the rest looked up from reference TRBV29-1 and TRBJ2-5, is SAVISQKPSRDICQRGTSLTIQCQVDSQVTMMFWYRQQPGQSLTLIATANQGSEATYESGFVIDKFPISRPNLTFSTLTVSNMSPEDSSIYLCSVEYTPWTQYFGPGTRLLVL.

J is TRBJ2-6 and V is TRBV27; no firm D call. The germline V gene has CDR1 MNHEY and CDR2 SMNVEV (reference sequence). V was trimmed by 3 bases and J by 2 bases, leaving 2 bases between them. The CDR3 has 13 amino acids. In DNA form, the CDR3 reads TGTGCCAGCAGTTTTACTGGGGCCAACGTCCTGACTTTC. The encoded protein is CASSFTGANVLTF. Drawing the rest from reference TRBV27 and TRBJ2-6, the complete variable domain is EAQVTQNPRYLITVTGKKLTVTCSQNMNHEYMSWYRQDPGLGLRQIYYSMNVEVTDKGDVPEGYKVSRKEKRNFPLILESPSPNQTSLYFCASSFTGANVLTFGAGSRLTVL.

The CDR3 protein is CASSLRRLGQGAHEQYF. CDR3 nucleotides: TGTGCCAGCAGCCTACGTCGCTTGGGACAGGGCGCCCACGAGCAGTACTTC. The chain recombines TRBV7-2 with TRBJ2-7, with TRBD1 identical over 9 bases. CDR1 SGHTA and CDR2 FQGNSA come from the germline V gene. The J segment lost 5 bases and the V segment lost 5 bases, leaving 16 bases of the junction unmatched. The CDR3 spans 17 residues.

V gene TRBV7-9 combines with J gene TRBJ1-1, with 10 bases matching TRBD1. CDR1 and CDR2 from the germline V gene are SEHNR and FQNEAQ (reference sequence). The CDR3 sequence is 12 residues long. Unmatched junction bases numbered 2, after V lost 5 bases and J lost 8 bases. CDR3 amino acids: CASSRDRGEAFF. The DNA of the CDR3 is TGTGCCAGCAGCCGGGACAGGGGCGAAGCTTTCTTT. Drawing the rest from reference TRBV7-9 and TRBJ1-1, the complete variable domain is DTGVSQNPRHKITKRGQNVTFRCDPISEHNRLYWYRQTLGQGPEFLTYFQNEAQLEKSRLLSDRFSAERPKGSFSTLEIQRTEQGDSAMYLCASSRDRGEAFFGQGTRLTVV.

The chain links TRBV9 to TRBJ2-2, with D perhaps being TRBD1 or TRBD2 (6 bases each). Trimming removed 4 bases from V and 6 bases from J, with 25 bases in between. Looked up from germline, CDR1 is SGDLS and CDR2 is YYNGEE. The CDR3 runs to 18 residues. The CDR3 protein is CASSPSSRGLPVPGELFF. CDR3 nucleotide sequence: TGTGCCAGCAGCCCCTCAAGCAGGGGACTTCCCGTTCCCGGGGAGCTGTTTTTT.

This chain links TRBV4-1 with TRBJ1-2, with 8 bases fitting TRBD1. The ends lost 3 bases at V and 6 bases at J; junction bases unmatched: 6. The CDR3 has 14 amino acids. CDR1 is MGHRA and CDR2 is YSYEKL in the germline V gene. CDR3 amino acids: CASSHWTGNNGYTF. The DNA of the CDR3 is TGCGCCAGCAGCCATTGGACAGGGAATAATGGCTACACCTTC.

V and J are TRBV24-1 and TRBJ2-2; D not resolved. Trimming left V 4 bases short and J 8 bases short, with 10 bases between. The length of the CDR3 is 13 residues. Germline V gene sequence: CDR1 KGHDR, CDR2 SFDVKD. This chain's CDR3 is CATSDSTRGELFF. Written as DNA, the CDR3 is TGTGCCACCAGTGACTCGACTCGAGGGGAGCTGTTTTTT.

The chain employs TRBV28 and TRBJ2-7; D possibly corresponds to TRBD2 (6 bases). V lost 10 bases to trimming and J lost 4 bases, with 14 bases between them. Germline assignment: CDR1 MDHEN and CDR2 SYDVKM. The CDR3 is 12 amino acids. The CDR3 loop reads CATRGSGYEQYF. The CDR3 DNA reads TGTGCCACCCGGGGTAGCGGATACGAGCAGTACTTC.

In this sample, this clonotype turned up once. V and J are TRBV29-1 and TRBJ1-1; tentatively, D is TRBD1 (5 bases). V lost 3 bases to trimming and J lost 1 base, with 9 bases between them. Looked up from germline, CDR1 is SQVTM and CDR2 is ANQGSEA. The CDR3 is 13 amino acids. CDR3 DNA: TGCAGCGTTGACGGGGGACCGAACACTGAAGCTTTCTTT. Protein product: CSVDGGPNTEAFF.

This chain uses TRBV29-1 with TRBJ2-7; D call uncertain. V was pared by 6 bases and J by 0 bases, with 12 bases between. The CDR3 contains 13 residues. Germline V CDR1 and CDR2: SQVTM, ANQGSEA. CDR3 nucleotide sequence: TGCAGCGTCAAAGCCCCTAGCTCCTACGAGCAGTACTTC. Translated, it gives CSVKAPSSYEQYF.

The CDR3 nucleotides read TGCAGTGCTGCCCGGACAGGAGGAAACACCATATATTTT. Translating it yields CSAARTGGNTIYF. The chain joins TRBV20-1 to TRBJ1-3, with 7 nucleotides matching TRBD1. Trimming removed 5 bases from V and 4 bases from J; junction bases left unmatched: 5. The germline V gene has CDR1 DFQATT and CDR2 SNEGSKA (reference sequence). The CDR3 totals 13 residues.

The chain combines TRBV5-1 with TRBJ2-3; D may be TRBD2 (5 bases). Trimming took off 5 bases at V and 1 base at J, with 14 bases between the two ends. In germline, CDR1 is SGHRS, CDR2 YFSETQ. The CDR3 is 15 residues long. The CDR3 DNA follows: TGCGCCAGCAGTCCCGGACTGCTTGGCACAGATACGCAGTATTTT. Protein: CASSPGLLGTDTQYF.

The chain recombines TRBV20-1 with TRBJ2-3; 9 nucleotides match TRBD1. Trimming at V came to 0 bases and at J to 3 bases, leaving 4 bases not matched to a gene. CDR1 is DFQATT, CDR2 SNEGSKA, per germline (reference sequence). The CDR3 totals 15 residues. The CDR3, as DNA: TGCAGTGCTAGAGATCCGGGACAGGGTACAGATACGCAGTATTTT. Translating gives CSARDPGQGTDTQYF.

The rearrangement links TRBV12-3 or TRBV12-4 to TRBJ2-2; TRBD1 agrees at 7 bases. CDR3 length equals 16 residues. V lost 3 bases, J lost 4 bases, and 8 bases stayed unmatched. Here the CDR3 DNA reads TGTGCCAGCAGTTTGGGGACAGCTTTAAGCACCGGGGAGCTGTTTTTT. This encodes CASSLGTALSTGELFF.

This chain links TRBV28 with TRBJ2-2; TRBD2 matches 8 bases. J was trimmed by 6 bases and V by 3 bases; bases with no gene match: 9. CDR1 and CDR2 from the germline V gene are MDHEN and SYDVKM. The CDR3 is made up of 16 amino acids. In nucleotides, the CDR3 is TGTGCCAGCAGTTTGGCCGGGACTAGAGTTTCCGGGGAGCTGTTTTTT. It translates to CASSLAGTRVSGELFF. The variable domain in full, with the rest retrieved from reference TRBV28 and TRBJ2-2, is DVKVTQSSRYLVKRTGEKVFLECVQDMDHENMFWYRQDPGLGLRLIYFSYDVKMKEKGDIPEGYSVSREKKERFSLILESASTNQTSMYLCASSLAGTRVSGELFFGEGSRLTVL.